The 25 T cell receptor beta chains given below trace back to one sample, sequenced in a study of glioma-infiltrating T cells after dendritic cell vaccination. Time point defined: after dendritic cell vaccination, including at tumor progression/relapse. TCRdb's table, derived via immunoSEQ multiplex PCR, lists solely in-frame clones and lacks some. The table has more than 95,000 clones, around 80% seen once; the top ten hold 4.5% to 5.5%. The specimen was blood, collected after dendritic cell vaccination. Receptors were obtained from a human donor with glioblastoma.

This rearrangement joins TRBV5-1 to TRBJ2-3, with D possibly matching TRBD1 (5 bases). Trimming removed 0 bases at V and 4 bases at J, with 9 bases between. The CDR3 spans 14 residues. Germline-derived CDR1 and CDR2 are SGHRS and YFSETQ. CDR3 region: CASSLGQTPDTQYF. In nucleotides, the CDR3 is TGCGCCAGCAGCTTGGGACAGACACCAGATACGCAGTATTTT.

J is TRBJ1-5 and V is TRBV10-3, with D perhaps TRBD1 (6 bases). The CDR3 is made up of 19 amino acids. CDR1 is ENHRY and CDR2 is SYGVKD in the germline V gene. V dropped 2 bases and J dropped 3 bases, with 23 bases sitting between them. For the CDR3, the DNA is TGTGCCATCAGTGAGGGACCTACAGGGATCAGGGGAGACAATCAGCCCCAGCATTTT. The encoded protein is CAISEGPTGIRGDNQPQHF.

About this clone itself: Other DNA sequences in this sample translate to the same CDR3. This rearrangement joins TRBV18 to TRBJ1-2; D unclear. V was trimmed by 0 bases and J by 2 bases, leaving 7 bases between them. CDR1 is KGHSH, CDR2 LQKENI, per germline. This CDR3 has 14 amino acids. The DNA for the CDR3 is TGTGCCAGCTCACCACCGTCCGGGAACTATGGCTACACCTTC. This translates into CASSPPSGNYGYTF.

The chain couples TRBV5-1 to TRBJ2-3; 10 positions agree with TRBD2. Germline V lookup: CDR1 SGHRS, CDR2 YFSETQ. This CDR3 contains 16 residues. The trim removed 4 bases at V and 2 bases at J, leaving 7 bases unmatched. Here the CDR3 reads CASSRIAGGLTDTQYF. DNA of the CDR3: TGCGCCAGCAGCCGCATAGCGGGAGGACTCACAGATACGCAGTATTTT.

The rearrangement uses TRBV19 and TRBJ2-2; no clear D gene. Germline CDR1 reads LNHDA; CDR2 reads SQIVND (reference sequence). This CDR3 has 13 amino acids. V was cut by 4 bases and J by 4 bases, with 7 bases left in between. CDR3 protein: CASSNSLTGELFF. CDR3 nucleotides: TGTGCCAGTAGTAATAGCCTCACCGGGGAGCTGTTTTTT. Complete variable domain (other parts from reference TRBV19 and TRBJ2-2): DGGITQSPKYLFRKEGQNVTLSCEQNLNHDAMYWYRQDPGQGLRLIYYSQIVNDFQKGDIAEGYSVSREKKESFPLTVTSAQKNPTAFYLCASSNSLTGELFFGEGSRLTVL.

The V and J genes are TRBV28 and TRBJ1-2, with D possibly matching TRBD1 (5 bases). CDR1 is MDHEN and CDR2 is SYDVKM in the germline V gene. V was clipped by 5 bases and J by 4 bases, with 14 bases between them. The CDR3 is made up of 14 amino acids. The chain's CDR3 is CASSPQGRGYGYTF. The CDR3 DNA follows: TGTGCCAGCAGTCCGCAGGGCCGAGGCTATGGCTACACCTTC.

There are a few counts of this clone. The chain couples TRBV6-6 to TRBJ2-7; a possible D gene is TRBD1 (6 bases). Germline loops: CDR1 MNHNY, CDR2 SVGAGI (reference sequence). CDR3 length: 14 residues. The germline V and J ends were trimmed by 0 bases and 5 bases, with 11 bases remaining between them. The CDR3 is CASSYSEQGNEQYF. CDR3 in DNA: TGTGCCAGCAGTTACTCGGAACAGGGTAACGAGCAGTACTTC.

This clone was detected a few times. The chain couples TRBV5-1 to TRBJ1-2; D not resolved. V lost 0 bases and J 0 bases, leaving 6 bases between the germline ends. The CDR3 totals 14 residues. The germline V gene encodes CDR1 SGHRS and CDR2 YFSETQ. The CDR3 sequence: CASSLGDANYGYTF. CDR3 bases: TGCGCCAGCAGCTTGGGAGATGCTAACTATGGCTACACCTTC.

The V call is TRBV2, the J call TRBJ2-2; 7 bases line up with TRBD2. From germline, CDR1 is SNHLY and CDR2 FYNNEI. Trimming cost V 5 bases and J 4 bases; bases outside gene matches: 7. The CDR3 contains 15 residues. CDR3 residues: CASSMTSPVTGELFF. The DNA of the CDR3 is TGTGCCAGCAGTATGACTAGCCCCGTCACCGGGGAGCTGTTTTTT.

The chain recombines TRBV28 with TRBJ1-5; D is unresolved. CDR1 is MDHEN, CDR2 SYDVKM, per germline. This CDR3 is 13 amino acids long. Trimming pared 2 bases from V and 7 bases from J, leaving 9 bases between. The CDR3 DNA reads TGTGCCAGCAGTTTACCGGGGAAGCAGCCCCAGCATTTT. Its translation: CASSLPGKQPQHF.

This clone turned up a few times. This chain connects TRBV7-3 to TRBJ2-1; TRBD2 matches at 7 bases. J lost 2 bases, V lost 4 bases, and 5 bases had no gene match. Germline V CDR1 and CDR2: SGHTA, FQGTGA. The CDR3 runs 15 residues. The CDR3 is CASSSGTIAYNEQFF. The CDR3 nucleotides are TGTGCCAGCAGCTCCGGGACTATCGCCTACAATGAGCAGTTCTTC.

This chain uses TRBV1 with TRBJ2-1; TRBD2, as called in the table, went unchecked against the DNA. TRBV1 is labeled a pseudogene. This CDR3 is 16 amino acids long. CDR3 region: CTSSQTAGTSGREQFF. The CDR3 bases are TGCACCAGCAGCCAAACGGCCGGGACTAGCGGGAGGGAGCAGTTCTTC.

This CDR3 is CASSPAVGQGALYNGYTF. CDR3 DNA sequence: TGTGCCAGCTCACCTGCGGTCGGTCAGGGGGCGTTGTACAATGGCTACACCTTC. The chain is built from TRBV18 and TRBJ1-2; 8 positions match TRBD1. Germline lookup yields CDR1 KGHSH and CDR2 LQKENI. Trimming cost V 3 bases and J 6 bases; bases outside gene matches: 18. The CDR3 runs to 18 residues.

The chain recombines TRBV18 with TRBJ2-5, with no clear D. The V and J ends lost 2 bases and 3 bases respectively, with 4 bases between them. CDR3 length: 12 amino acids. Germline V gene data show CDR1 as KGHSH and CDR2 as LQKENI. The CDR3 nucleotides read TGTGCCAGCTCACCAGAGGAAGAGACCCAGTACTTC. This encodes CASSPEEETQYF.

The V call is TRBV30, the J call TRBJ2-1, with 10 bases fitting TRBD1. CDR1 is GTSNPN, CDR2 SVGIG, per germline (reference sequence). Trimming took 4 bases from V and 2 from J; bases not matched to a gene: 11. The CDR3 consists of 17 residues. The CDR3: CAWNGGGGQGTYNEQFF. CDR3 bases: TGTGCCTGGAATGGGGGTGGGGGACAGGGGACCTACAATGAGCAGTTCTTC.

The chain is built from TRBV4-2 and TRBJ2-7; weak D call: TRBD1 (5 bases). The germline gives CDR1 LGHNA, CDR2 YNFKEQ. With 0 bases removed from V and 4 bases from J, the gap between germline ends came to 13 bases. The CDR3 length is 15 residues. The CDR3 coding sequence is TGTGCCAGCAGCCAAGAAGCAGGGATGGGGTACGAGCAGTACTTC. Protein: CASSQEAGMGYEQYF.

The V and J genes are TRBV7-9 and TRBJ2-2; 8 nucleotides match TRBD2. The CDR3 sequence is 17 residues long. Unmatched junction bases numbered 13, after V lost 5 bases and J lost 5 bases. The germline V gene has CDR1 SEHNR and CDR2 FQNEAQ (reference sequence). CDR3 coding DNA: TGTGCCAGCAGCCTGGGCGGTAGCGGGGCCAGTACCGGGGAGCTGTTTTTT. Translation gives CASSLGGSGASTGELFF.

V and J are TRBV2 and TRBJ2-1, with a weak D call TRBD1 (6 bases). Trimming shortened V by 7 bases and J by 10 bases, and 35 bases separated the two germline ends. The CDR3 length is 19 residues. CDR1 is SNHLY and CDR2 is FYNNEI in the germline V gene. The CDR3 loop reads CASNTLLGASRTQGLEQFF. CDR3 nucleotides: TGTGCCAGCAATACCCTCCTCGGGGCCAGCCGCACACAGGGTCTCGAGCAGTTCTTC. The variable domain in full, completed from reference TRBV2 and TRBJ2-1, reads EPEVTQTPSHQVTQMGQEVILRCVPISNHLYFYWYRQILGQKVEFLVSFYNNEISEKSEIFDDQFSVERPDGSNFTLKIRSTKLEDSAMYFCASNTLLGASRTQGLEQFFGPGTRLTVL.

The chain uses TRBV9 and TRBJ2-1; D remains ambiguous. CDR3 size: 13 residues. Germline CDR1 reads SGDLS; CDR2 reads YYNGEE. Deletions cut 0 bases from V and 6 bases from J, with 7 bases between. This CDR3 reads CASSVGLLNEQFF. CDR3 DNA sequence: TGTGCCAGCAGCGTAGGTCTACTCAATGAGCAGTTCTTC.

The chain is built from TRBV4-1 and TRBJ2-1; 9 bases line up with TRBD2. Germline CDR1 and CDR2: MGHRA and YSYEKL. This CDR3 region has 20 residues. Trimming took 0 bases from V and 8 from J; bases not matched to a gene: 20. Here the CDR3 reads CASSQDWNQREALVPHEQFF. The CDR3 region has the DNA TGCGCCAGCAGCCAAGATTGGAATCAGCGGGAGGCTTTGGTCCCCCATGAGCAGTTCTTC.

The chain recombines TRBV2 with TRBJ2-2, with D unclear. CDR1 and CDR2 from the germline V gene are SNHLY and FYNNEI. The CDR3 covers 15 residues. V lost 5 bases to trimming and J lost 4 bases, with 14 bases between them. CDR3 region: CASSLGTSGTGELFF. CDR3 nucleotide sequence: TGTGCCAGCAGTCTAGGTACCTCGGGCACCGGGGAGCTGTTTTTT.

This clone occurred once. The chain has TRBV25-1 and TRBJ2-7; tentatively, D is TRBD1 (7 bases). Germline V CDR1 and CDR2: MGHDK, SYGVNS. Between the trimmed V and J ends, which lost 6 bases and 1 base, there was a span of 16 bases. The CDR3 sequence is 15 residues long. The CDR3 nucleotides read TGTGCCAGCAGCGTCAGGGGGGTTCTATCCTACGAGCAGTACTTC. Its translation is CASSVRGVLSYEQYF.

This chain joins TRBV7-6 and TRBJ1-1; a possible D gene is TRBD1 (6 bases). Per the germline V gene, CDR1 is SGHVS and CDR2 is FNYEAQ. CDR3 length: 14 residues. Trimming cost V 5 bases and J 1 base, with 11 bases left between them. CDR3 sequence reads: CASSPGGPNTEAFF. The CDR3 DNA reads as TGTGCCAGCAGCCCGGGGGGCCCGAACACTGAAGCTTTCTTT.

V gene TRBV6-5 combines with J gene TRBJ2-7, with 8 positions matching TRBD2. Germline V gene sequence: CDR1 MNHEY, CDR2 SVGAGI. The V and J ends lost 0 bases and 1 base, in that order; junction bases with no gene match: 2. The CDR3 sequence is 15 residues long. CDR3 loop: CASSYSLAGSYEQYF. DNA for the CDR3: TGTGCCAGCAGTTACTCTTTAGCGGGGTCCTACGAGCAGTACTTC.

This clone is a singleton in its sample. The chain uses TRBV28 and TRBJ1-1; TRBD1 agrees at 7 bases. Looked up from germline, CDR1 is MDHEN and CDR2 is SYDVKM. J gave up 4 bases and V 2 bases, and 10 bases lay outside the gene matches. This CDR3 spans 16 amino acids. The CDR3 DNA sequence: TGTGCCAGCAGTTTAGTACAGGGGTACGGTGGCACTGAAGCTTTCTTT. Protein: CASSLVQGYGGTEAFF.